The next 14 T cell receptor beta chains were all read from a single sample in a study of T cells in Graves' hyperthyroidism and ophthalmopathy. The investigators amplified TCR beta CDR3 regions from RNA transcripts. The primer set for the first-round RT-PCR of the TCR CDR3 was HTBI. Using its own MiXCR run on the multiplex PCR reads, TCRdb lists one record per CDR3 protein. Among 400,000 or so distinct CDR3 sequences listed, approximately 15% were seen once. Sequencing was performed on blood. The receptors come from a woman aged 25 to 45 with Graves' ophthalmopathy.

This clonotype was observed at least ten times. The chain joins TRBV9 to TRBJ1-2, with 9 nucleotides matching TRBD1. Germline CDR1 is SGDLS and CDR2 is YYNGEE. The CDR3 runs 17 residues. The V segment lost 4 bases and the J segment 5 bases; nucleotides outside the gene matches: 15. In nucleotides, the CDR3 is TGTGCCAGCAGCCCACCGAATCCGGGACAGGGCACTTATGGCTACACCTTC. Translating it yields CASSPPNPGQGTYGYTF.

This clonotype was seen many times. V is TRBV6-6 and J is TRBJ1-5; TRBD1 matches at 10 bases. The V gene end was trimmed by 2 bases and the J gene end by 4 bases; junction bases not matched to a gene: 14. The CDR3 has 19 residues. Germline lookup yields CDR1 MNHNY and CDR2 SVGAGI (reference sequence). The CDR3 nucleotides are TGTGCCAGCAGTTACCCCGACAGGGGGCGCGTGGGTCTGAATCAGCCCCAGCATTTT. Its translation: CASSYPDRGRVGLNQPQHF.

This clonotype was recorded at least ten times. The chain combines TRBV3-1 with TRBJ2-2; possibly TRBD1 for D (5 bases). CDR1 LGHDT and CDR2 YNNKEL come from the germline V gene (reference sequence). Deletions cut 6 bases from V and 6 bases from J, with 11 bases between. CDR3 length: 13 residues. The CDR3 sequence: CASRGVYAGELFF. Written as DNA, the CDR3 is TGTGCCAGCAGAGGGGTTTATGCCGGGGAGCTGTTTTTT.

This clonotype occurred many times. The gene calls are TRBV28 and TRBJ1-5; the match to TRBD1 covers 7 bases. Looked up from germline, CDR1 is MDHEN and CDR2 is SYDVKM. Trimming at V came to 7 bases and at J to 3 bases, leaving 9 bases not matched to a gene. The CDR3 is made up of 15 amino acids. The CDR3: CASTPTGAFNQPQHF. The CDR3 DNA reads TGTGCCAGCACGCCCACAGGGGCTTTCAATCAGCCCCAGCATTTT.

This clonotype came up many times. The chain recombines TRBV7-9 with TRBJ1-1; 9 bases align to TRBD1. The germline CDR1 and CDR2 sequences are SEHNR and FQNEAQ (reference sequence). The CDR3 has 14 residues. Germline trimming cut 5 bases from V and 4 bases from J; bases unmatched to any gene: 5. The chain's CDR3 is CASSLQTGGTEAFF. CDR3 bases: TGTGCCAGCAGCCTACAGACAGGGGGCACTGAAGCTTTCTTT.

This clonotype came up a few times. J is TRBJ1-2 and V is TRBV24-1, with 9 bases aligning to TRBD1. This CDR3 has 15 residues. CDR1 is KGHDR and CDR2 is SFDVKD in the germline V gene. V lost 4 bases to trimming and J lost 2 bases; unmatched junction nucleotides: 4. CDR3 DNA sequence: TGTGCCACCAGTGACGACAGGGGGTCGAACTATGGCTACACCTTC. Translated: CATSDDRGSNYGYTF.

Points on this clonotype: This may arise from a read error, as a much more abundant clone is one base away. V usage is TRBV18 and J usage is TRBJ1-2; 9 bases line up with TRBD1. With 8 bases clipped from V and 5 bases from J, the junction kept 12 bases outside the gene matches. Germline CDR1 and CDR2: KGHSH and LQKENI. The CDR3 is 15 amino acids. The CDR3 coding sequence is TGTGCCAGCCCACAGGACAGGGGTGTTGAATATGGCTACACCTTC. This gives the protein CASPQDRGVEYGYTF. The full variable domain, completed using reference TRBV18 and TRBJ1-2, is NAGVMQNPRHLVRRRGQEARLRCSPMKGHSHVYWYRQLPEEGLKFMVYLQKENIIDESGMPKERFSAEFPKEGPSILRIQQVVRGDSAAYFCASPQDRGVEYGYTFGSGTRLTVV.

V usage is TRBV6-1 and J usage is TRBJ1-5; 7 nucleotides match TRBD1. This CDR3 is 14 amino acids long. V lost 6 bases and J lost 8; bases outside the gene matches: 10. CDR1 and CDR2 (germline): MNHNS, SASEGT. CDR3 sequence reads: CASRSDRWSKPQHF. In DNA form, the CDR3 reads TGTGCCAGCAGGTCGGACAGGTGGTCAAAGCCCCAGCATTTT.

The chain uses TRBV27 and TRBJ2-7; the D gene could be TRBD1 or TRBD2 (5 bases each). Trimming cost V 5 bases and J 2 bases, with 13 bases left between them. The CDR3 covers 14 residues. Germline assignment: CDR1 MNHEY and CDR2 SMNVEV (reference sequence). The chain's CDR3 is CASSLHGTTYEQYF. In DNA, the CDR3 is TGTGCCAGCAGTCTCCACGGGACCACCTACGAGCAGTACTTC.

This clonotype showed up many times. This sequence joins TRBV13 and TRBJ1-4; 7 bases map to TRBD1. The germline gives CDR1 PRHDT, CDR2 FYEKMQ (reference sequence). The CDR3 has 19 residues. J gave up 0 bases and V 4 bases, and 14 bases lay outside the gene matches. CDR3 protein: CASSSFTGTALPTNEKLFF. CDR3 nucleotides: TGTGCCAGCAGCTCTTTCACAGGGACAGCCCTTCCAACTAATGAAAAACTGTTTTTT.

The genes are TRBV6-2 or TRBV6-3 and TRBJ2-7, with D uncertain. This CDR3 comprises 16 residues. Germline V lookup: CDR1 MNHEY, CDR2 SVGEGT. Trimming stripped 0 bases from V and 5 bases from J, with 17 bases between. Here the CDR3 reads CASSYSNWRSMDEQYF. CDR3 nucleotide sequence: TGTGCCAGCAGTTACTCGAACTGGCGGAGTATGGACGAGCAGTACTTC.

The V and J genes are TRBV6-1 and TRBJ2-1; TRBD1 agrees at 11 bases. From germline, CDR1 is MNHNS and CDR2 SASEGT. The CDR3 has 17 amino acids. V shed 7 bases and J 5 bases; nucleotides not matched to a gene: 13. CDR3 nucleotides: TGTGCCAGCACACCGGGACAGGGGGTTTTCAGGCACAATGAGCAGTTCTTC. It is translated as CASTPGQGVFRHNEQFF.

The rearrangement joins TRBV6-5 to TRBJ1-1; a weak D match, TRBD1 (5 bases). V was clipped by 0 bases and J by 3 bases, with 11 bases between them. CDR1 MNHEY and CDR2 SVGAGI come from the germline V gene. This CDR3 spans 15 amino acids. The CDR3 reads CASSYSWGGDTEAFF. The CDR3 coding sequence is TGTGCCAGCAGTTACTCCTGGGGAGGGGACACTGAAGCTTTCTTT.

This clonotype was seen many times. This chain joins TRBV3-1 and TRBJ2-7; no firm D call. The germline V gene encodes CDR1 LGHDT and CDR2 YNNKEL (reference sequence). V was shortened by 3 bases and J by 0 bases, with 6 bases between the two germline ends. The CDR3 consists of 13 residues. CDR3 coding DNA: TGTGCCAGCAGCCATCCGCTCTCCTACGAGCAGTACTTC. This gives the protein CASSHPLSYEQYF.